The 5 T cell receptor beta chains below were found in one sample sequenced in a study of spatial heterogeneity in lung cancer (dated by TCRdb to between 2018 and 2020). No cognate antigen is known for these TCRs. The time point label, read with the paper, signifies: sample taken at primary tumor resection. The paper as a whole reports these results and caveats: The number of expanded intratumoral alpha and beta TCRs correlated with the tumor nonsynonymous mutation count.

Library generation was performed with 5' RACE. Data came from a NextSeq 500. TCRdb cleaned the public reads at Q25 with fastp, built clones with MiXCR and kept in-frame beta chains. Every entry covers one CDR3 protein and lists the most common genes and DNA from its rows. The sample yields 6,000 to 7,500 distinct CDR3 sequences; roughly an eighth were counted once. Clones ranked in the top ten supply 8% to 10% of the sample. The sample in question was lung tumor tissue, obtained at surgery. These receptors were collected from a male donor with early-stage non-small cell lung cancer.

In its sample, this clonotype was seen once. The J gene is TRBJ2-7, the V gene TRBV18, with a possible D match to TRBD2 (6 bases). V shed 3 bases and J shed 3 bases, with 12 bases lying between them. The CDR3 runs to 14 residues. Germline V gives CDR1 KGHSH, CDR2 LQKENI. The CDR3 coding sequence is TGTGCCAGCTCACCGGTGGCGGGAAACTACGAGCAGTACTTC. Translating it yields CASSPVAGNYEQYF.

By share of the sample, this clonotype is large. CDR3 sequence reads: CASSFSGYQETQYF. DNA for the CDR3: TGTGCCAGCAGTTTCTCGGGGTACCAAGAGACCCAGTACTTC. This chain joins TRBV12-3 or TRBV12-4 and TRBJ2-5; weak D call: TRBD2 (5 bases). The CDR3 contains 14 residues. The V and J ends lost 3 bases and 0 bases respectively, with 8 bases between them.

This clonotype is medium-sized by share. This chain connects TRBV4-3 to TRBJ1-1; D is undetermined. Trimming shortened V by 2 bases and J by 4 bases, and 11 bases separated the two germline ends. Germline V lookup: CDR1 LGHNA, CDR2 YSLEER. The CDR3 spans 14 residues. The CDR3 spells CASSQRLGPTEAFF. The CDR3 DNA is TGCGCCAGCAGCCAAAGGTTAGGACCCACTGAAGCTTTCTTT.

The CDR3 protein is CASSPGQLQPQHF. In DNA, the CDR3 is TGTGCCAGCAGCCCCGGACAGCTTCAGCCCCAGCATTTT. The chain employs TRBV3-1 and TRBJ1-5; possibly TRBD1 for D (6 bases). V was clipped by 4 bases and J by 6 bases, with 10 bases between them. The length of the CDR3 is 13 residues. CDR1 and CDR2 (germline): LGHDT, YNNKEL (reference sequence).

This clonotype came up many times. The chain has TRBV7-2 and TRBJ1-1, with D unresolved. Trimming stripped 3 bases from V and 10 bases from J, with 15 bases between. CDR3 length equals 13 residues. Per germline, CDR1 SGHTA and CDR2 FQGNSA. For the CDR3, the DNA is TGTGCCAGCAGCTTGACCCCCCAACTTCGAGCTTTCTTT. Protein: CASSLTPQLRAFF.